The TCR beta chain described here comes from a study of control samples from healthy donors and cancer patients. The data were produced by immunoSEQ multiplex PCR, yet TCRdb's version contains in-frame clones alone and is incomplete. The table records more than 95,000 clones, more than 75% of them present only once. Germline V gene lookup returns CDR1 SGHAT and CDR2 FQNNGV. The CDR3 loop spans 13 amino acids. V was clipped by 2 bases and J by 6 bases, with 10 bases between them. The rearrangement links TRBV11-2 to TRBJ1-2; D call uncertain. The sequenced sample was blood. The receptor was derived from a man aged 60 to 69 in good health. CDR3 protein: CASSLSERDGYTF. The DNA for the CDR3 is TGTGCCAGCAGCTTAAGCGAAAGGGATGGCTACACCTTC.